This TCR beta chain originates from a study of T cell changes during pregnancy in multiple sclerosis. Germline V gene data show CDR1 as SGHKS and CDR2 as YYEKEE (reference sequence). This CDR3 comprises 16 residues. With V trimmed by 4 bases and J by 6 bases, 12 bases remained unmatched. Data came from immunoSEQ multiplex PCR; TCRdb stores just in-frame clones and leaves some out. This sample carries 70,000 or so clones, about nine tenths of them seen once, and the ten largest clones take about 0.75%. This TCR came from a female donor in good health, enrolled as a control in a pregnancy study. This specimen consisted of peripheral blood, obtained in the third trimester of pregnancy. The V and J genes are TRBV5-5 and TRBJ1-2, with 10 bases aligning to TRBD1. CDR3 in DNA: TGTGCCAGCAGCGATGGATTAACCGGGACAGGGGATGGCTACACCTTC. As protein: CASSDGLTGTGDGYTF.